These 18 T cell receptor beta chains originate from one sample sequenced in a study of T cells expressing NK-cell markers. TCRdb reprocessed the 5' RACE reads; each CDR3 protein has one entry and no DNA is given. The repertoire shows roughly 430,000 distinct CDR3 sequences; the top ten hold approximately 7%. Sequenced: blood T cells: a sorted CD56 or NKG2C T cell subset, CD4+ or CD8+ T cells, or bulk PBMC T cells (not recorded which). The receptors come from a woman aged 18-70 years in good health.

This chain uses TRBV12-5 with TRBJ1-1. Germline V gene sequence: CDR1 LGHNT, CDR2 FRNRAP. This CDR3 comprises 16 residues. CDR3 loop: CASGLVNKFLGAEAFF.

The genes are TRBV7-2 and TRBJ1-6. Germline V CDR1 and CDR2: SGHTA, FQGNSA. The CDR3 runs to 12 residues. CDR3 loop: CASSFSGSPLHF.

The gene calls are TRBV5-4 and TRBJ2-1; TCRdb reports TRBD2, a call that lacks DNA to check it against. This CDR3 region has 16 residues. The germline gives CDR1 SGHNT, CDR2 YYREEE (reference sequence). The CDR3 is CASSSWTSGSYDEQFF.

The rearrangement uses TRBV5-1 and TRBJ2-7; without DNA, the TCRdb call of TRBD2 cannot be checked. The CDR3 extends over 15 amino acids. CDR1 and CDR2 from the germline V gene are SGHRS and YFSETQ. CDR3 in amino acids: CASSPRTSGSEEQYF. The complete variable domain, with remaining parts taken from reference TRBV5-1 and TRBJ2-7, reads KAGVTQTPRYLIKTRGQQVTLSCSPISGHRSVSWYQQTPGQGLQFLFEYFSETQRNKGNFPGRFSGRQFSNSRSEMNVSTLELGDSALYLCASSPRTSGSEEQYFGPGTRLTVT.

V usage is TRBV11-2 and J usage is TRBJ1-1; TCRdb's D call, TRBD1, is unchecked because there is no DNA. The CDR3 sequence is 15 residues long. Germline V CDR1 and CDR2: SGHAT, FQNNGV. The CDR3 spells CASSFLGGRNTEAFF. Based on the CDR3 plus reference TRBV11-2 and TRBJ1-1, the full variable domain is EAGVAQSPRYKIIEKRQSVAFWCNPISGHATLYWYQQILGQGPKLLIQFQNNGVVDDSQLPKDRFSAERLKGVDSTLKIQPAKLEDSAVYLCASSFLGGRNTEAFFGQGTRLTVV.

The chain uses TRBV13 and TRBJ1-6. The CDR3 is 15 amino acids. CDR1 and CDR2 from the germline V gene are PRHDT and FYEKMQ (reference sequence). The CDR3 reads CASSLGGSLGSPLHF.

The V gene is TRBV5-1, the J gene TRBJ1-1. The CDR3 is made up of 12 amino acids. Germline lookup yields CDR1 SGHRS and CDR2 YFSETQ. CDR3 residues: CASSRANTEAFF.

This rearrangement joins TRBV20-1 to TRBJ2-7; TCRdb designates TRBD2, a call that cannot be tested without DNA. The germline CDR1 and CDR2 sequences are DFQATT and SNEGSKA (reference sequence). CDR3 length: 13 amino acids. CDR3 sequence: CSATTLATYEQYF.

The chain joins TRBV20-1 to TRBJ1-2. Per the germline V gene, CDR1 is DFQATT and CDR2 is SNEGSKA (reference sequence). The CDR3 extends over 13 amino acids. The CDR3 spells CSASDREDYGYTF.

The chain is built from TRBV7-2 and TRBJ2-7; TCRdb picks TRBD1, but there is no DNA to check that call. The CDR3 sequence is 12 residues long. Germline-derived CDR1 and CDR2 are SGHTA and FQGNSA. The CDR3 protein is CASSPGGGPQYF. Using reference TRBV7-2 and TRBJ2-7 for the parts outside the CDR3, the full variable domain is GAGVSQSPSNKVTEKGKDVELRCDPISGHTALYWYRQSLGQGLEFLIYFQGNSAPDKSGLPSDRFSAERTGGSVSTLTIQRTQQEDSAVYLCASSPGGGPQYFGPGTRLTVT.

The J gene is TRBJ1-1, the V gene TRBV29-1; the TRBD1 assignment by TCRdb is unverifiable without DNA. The CDR3 is 13 residues long. Germline assignment: CDR1 SQVTM and CDR2 ANQGSEA. CDR3 residues: CSVVPRANTEAFF.

The rearrangement links TRBV20-1 to TRBJ2-7; lacking DNA, the TRBD2 call made by TCRdb goes unchecked. From germline, CDR1 is DFQATT and CDR2 SNEGSKA (reference sequence). This CDR3 has 15 amino acids. The CDR3 sequence is CSAHSSVRSSYEQYF.

CDR3: CASSFVPGLAGHNERFF. The chain employs TRBV7-9 and TRBJ2-1; the D call from TCRdb, TRBD2, cannot be confirmed without DNA. Germline loops: CDR1 SEHNR, CDR2 FQNEAQ (reference sequence). The CDR3 extends over 17 amino acids.

The chain couples TRBV20-1 to TRBJ2-7. Germline-derived CDR1 and CDR2 are DFQATT and SNEGSKA (reference sequence). CDR3 size: 13 residues. CDR3 residues: CSAASDGPLEQYF.

The gene calls are TRBV5-1 and TRBJ2-3; TCRdb's assignment of TRBD1 cannot be checked, as there is no DNA. This CDR3 region has 15 residues. CDR1 SGHRS and CDR2 YFSETQ come from the germline V gene. The CDR3 here is CASSLDPGVTDTQYF.

The gene calls are TRBV5-5 and TRBJ2-3. Germline CDR1 SGHKS, CDR2 YYEKEE (reference sequence). This CDR3 is built from 16 residues. CDR3 amino acids: CASSLGQAGNLDTQYF.

This chain joins TRBV6-2 or TRBV6-3 and TRBJ2-2; TCRdb returns TRBD2, unconfirmable since there is no DNA. The CDR3 is 18 residues long. Germline values: CDR1 MNHEY, CDR2 SVGEGT. The CDR3 spells CASSPPPRTSGRAGELFF.

The chain combines TRBV4-2 with TRBJ2-1; TCRdb proposes TRBD2, but this gene call is untestable without DNA. This CDR3 spans 14 amino acids. Per the germline V gene, CDR1 is LGHNA and CDR2 is YNFKEQ. CDR3 protein: CASSFGVLSGEQFF.